The 12 T cell receptor beta chains below come from one sample, sequenced in a study of early T cells in non-severe SARS-CoV-2 infection. TCRdb reprocessed the 5' RACE reads via MiXCR and lists one record per CDR3 protein. The data show about 59,000 distinct CDR3 sequences, less than 15% seen once. The material was whole blood, obtained at baseline. These receptors all come from an adult who was a healthcare worker with PCR-confirmed SARS-CoV-2 infection or an uninfected control (not recorded which).

The V gene is TRBV18, the J gene TRBJ2-7; tentative D call: TRBD2 (5 bases). CDR3 length: 14 amino acids. V lost 1 base and J 2 bases, leaving 9 bases between the germline ends. Germline loops: CDR1 KGHSH, CDR2 LQKENI. CDR3 loop: CASSPLAGTYEQYF. The CDR3 DNA is TGTGCCAGCTCACCACTAGCCGGGACCTACGAGCAGTACTTC.

This clonotype was seen at least ten times. Here the CDR3 DNA reads TGTGCCAGCAGCCAACCCGGGACAGTAATTAAAGAGACCCAGTACTTC. Its protein product is CASSQPGTVIKETQYF. V and J are TRBV3-1 and TRBJ2-5, with TRBD1 matching over 7 bases. The trim removed 2 bases at V and 3 bases at J, leaving 9 bases unmatched. The CDR3 extends over 16 amino acids. Germline CDR1 is LGHDT and CDR2 is YNNKEL (reference sequence).

This clonotype showed up many times. This chain connects TRBV4-3 to TRBJ2-7; 13 bases are a match to TRBD2. CDR3 length equals 16 residues. The germline gives CDR1 LGHNA, CDR2 YSLEER. Unmatched junction bases numbered 3, after V lost 1 base and J lost 3 bases. The DNA of the CDR3 is TGCGCCAGCAGCCAAGGACTAGCGGGAGGAGACTACGAGCAGTACTTC. Amino acid sequence: CASSQGLAGGDYEQYF.

This clonotype was detected many times. For the CDR3, the DNA is TGTGCCAGCAGTTTTAGAGGGAGGGATACGCAGTATTTT. This encodes CASSFRGRDTQYF. The chain carries TRBV6-6 and TRBJ2-3; possible D gene TRBD2, 6 bases. The V gene's germline CDR1 is MNHNY and CDR2 SVGAGI (reference sequence). This CDR3 is built from 13 residues. Deletions cut 4 bases from V and 6 bases from J, with 11 bases between.

In this sample, this clonotype turned up a few times. The chain recombines TRBV7-8 with TRBJ1-2; 7 bases line up with TRBD1. The CDR3 has 14 amino acids. V gave up 5 bases and J gave up 4 bases; unmatched junction bases: 7. Germline values: CDR1 SGHVS, CDR2 FQNEAQ. CDR3 residues: CASSRARTGYGYTF. The CDR3, as DNA: TGTGCCAGCAGCCGAGCCCGGACAGGCTATGGCTACACCTTC.

This clonotype was detected a few times. The chain uses TRBV11-2 and TRBJ2-2; weak D call: TRBD1 (5 bases). Trimming cost V 5 bases and J 6 bases, with 10 bases left between them. Per the germline V gene, CDR1 is SGHAT and CDR2 is FQNNGV. The CDR3 length is 13 residues. The CDR3 nucleotides are TGTGCCAGCAGCGGGGCGGCACCCGGGGAGCTGTTTTTT. This codes for CASSGAAPGELFF.

A few counts support this clonotype. The V and J genes are TRBV7-6 and TRBJ2-3, with 14 bases fitting TRBD2. Trimming took 5 bases from V and 3 from J; bases not matched to a gene: 1. CDR3 length: 15 residues. Germline CDR1 and CDR2: SGHVS and FNYEAQ. The CDR3 sequence: CASSRTSGRTDTQYF. The CDR3, as DNA: TGTGCCAGCAGCCGGACTAGCGGGAGGACAGATACGCAGTATTTT.

The chain couples TRBV5-1 to TRBJ2-5, with TRBD1 as a possible D gene (5 bases). Germline V gives CDR1 SGHRS, CDR2 YFSETQ. The V and J ends lost 6 bases and 3 bases respectively, with 15 bases between them. The CDR3 contains 14 residues. The CDR3, as DNA: TGCGCCAGCAATCTGGAAGGGGCAAAAGAGACCCAGTACTTC. Translation: CASNLEGAKETQYF.

The sample holds many counts of this clonotype. The chain links TRBV7-8 to TRBJ2-1, with a possible D match to TRBD1 (5 bases). The V end lost 1 base, the J end lost 4 bases, and 8 bases lay between the germline ends. The germline V gene has CDR1 SGHVS and CDR2 FQNEAQ. This CDR3 is built from 14 residues. CDR3 loop: CASSLVGLYNEQFF. The CDR3 bases are TGTGCCAGCAGCTTAGTGGGGCTGTACAATGAGCAGTTCTTC.

In this sample, this clonotype turned up many times. The chain employs TRBV19 and TRBJ1-5; perhaps TRBD1 as D (6 bases). There are 15 residues in the CDR3. Trimming cost V 5 bases and J 3 bases, with 14 bases left between them. CDR1 is LNHDA, CDR2 SQIVND, per germline (reference sequence). The CDR3 bases are TGTGCCAGTAGTCGCCTGGACAGCTCCAATCAGCCCCAGCATTTT. Encoded protein: CASSRLDSSNQPQHF. Full variable domain (missing parts from reference TRBV19 and TRBJ1-5): DGGITQSPKYLFRKEGQNVTLSCEQNLNHDAMYWYRQDPGQGLRLIYYSQIVNDFQKGDIAEGYSVSREKKESFPLTVTSAQKNPTAFYLCASSRLDSSNQPQHFGDGTRLSIL.

The chain joins TRBV7-8 to TRBJ2-7; D remains ambiguous. Trimming removed 5 bases at V and 5 bases at J, with 7 bases between. Germline V lookup: CDR1 SGHVS, CDR2 FQNEAQ. This CDR3 is built from 11 residues. The CDR3 loop is CASSRTDEQYF. CDR3 coding DNA: TGTGCCAGCAGCCGGACGGACGAGCAGTACTTC.

This clonotype has ten or more counts. The chain uses TRBV2 and TRBJ2-1; weak D call: TRBD2 (6 bases). The CDR3 length is 15 residues. From germline, CDR1 is SNHLY and CDR2 FYNNEI. Trimming shortened V by 4 bases and J by 2 bases, and 12 bases separated the two germline ends. Here the CDR3 reads CASSGTTTTYNEQFF. CDR3 bases: TGTGCCAGCAGTGGGACTACTACTACCTACAATGAGCAGTTCTTC.